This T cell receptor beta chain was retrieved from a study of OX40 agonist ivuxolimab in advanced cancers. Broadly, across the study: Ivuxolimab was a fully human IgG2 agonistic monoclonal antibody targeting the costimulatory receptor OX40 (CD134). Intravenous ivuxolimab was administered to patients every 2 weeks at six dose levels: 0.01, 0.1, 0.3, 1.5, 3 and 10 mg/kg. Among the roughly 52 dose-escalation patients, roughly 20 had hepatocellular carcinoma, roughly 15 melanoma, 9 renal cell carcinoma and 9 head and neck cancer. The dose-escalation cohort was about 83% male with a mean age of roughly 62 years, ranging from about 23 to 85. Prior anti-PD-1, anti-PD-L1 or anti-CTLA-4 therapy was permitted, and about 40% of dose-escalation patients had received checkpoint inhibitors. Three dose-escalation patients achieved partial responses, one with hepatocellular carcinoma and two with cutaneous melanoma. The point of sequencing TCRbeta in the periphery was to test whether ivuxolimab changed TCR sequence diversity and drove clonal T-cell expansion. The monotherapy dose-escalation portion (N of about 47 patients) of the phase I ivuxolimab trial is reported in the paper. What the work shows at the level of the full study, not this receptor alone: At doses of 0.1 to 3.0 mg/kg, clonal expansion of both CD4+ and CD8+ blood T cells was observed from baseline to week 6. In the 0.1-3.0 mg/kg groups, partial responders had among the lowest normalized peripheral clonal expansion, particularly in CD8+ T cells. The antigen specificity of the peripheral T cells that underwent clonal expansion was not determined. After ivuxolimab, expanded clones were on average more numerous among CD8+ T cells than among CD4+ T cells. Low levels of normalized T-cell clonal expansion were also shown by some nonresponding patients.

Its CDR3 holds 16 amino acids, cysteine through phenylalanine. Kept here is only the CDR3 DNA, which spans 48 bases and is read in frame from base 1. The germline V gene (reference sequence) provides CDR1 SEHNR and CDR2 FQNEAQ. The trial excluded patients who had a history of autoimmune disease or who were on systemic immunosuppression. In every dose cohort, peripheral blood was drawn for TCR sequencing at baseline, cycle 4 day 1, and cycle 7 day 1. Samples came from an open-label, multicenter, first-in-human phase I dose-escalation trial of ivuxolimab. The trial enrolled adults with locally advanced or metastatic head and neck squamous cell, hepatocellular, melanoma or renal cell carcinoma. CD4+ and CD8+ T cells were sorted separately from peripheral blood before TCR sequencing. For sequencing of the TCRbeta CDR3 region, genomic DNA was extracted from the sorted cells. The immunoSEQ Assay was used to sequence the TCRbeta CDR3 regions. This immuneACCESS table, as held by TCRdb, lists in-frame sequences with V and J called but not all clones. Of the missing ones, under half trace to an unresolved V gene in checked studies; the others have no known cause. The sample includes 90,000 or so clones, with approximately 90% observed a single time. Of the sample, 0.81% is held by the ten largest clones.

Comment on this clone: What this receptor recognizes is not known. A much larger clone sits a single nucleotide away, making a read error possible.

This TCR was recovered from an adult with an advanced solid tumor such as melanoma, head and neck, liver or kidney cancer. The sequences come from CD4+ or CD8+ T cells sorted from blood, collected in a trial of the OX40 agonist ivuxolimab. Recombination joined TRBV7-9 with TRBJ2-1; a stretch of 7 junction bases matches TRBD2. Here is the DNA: TGTGCCAGCGGCTTACTAGGCGGGAGCTCCTACAATGAGCAGTTCTTC. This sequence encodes CASGLLGGSSYNEQFF.